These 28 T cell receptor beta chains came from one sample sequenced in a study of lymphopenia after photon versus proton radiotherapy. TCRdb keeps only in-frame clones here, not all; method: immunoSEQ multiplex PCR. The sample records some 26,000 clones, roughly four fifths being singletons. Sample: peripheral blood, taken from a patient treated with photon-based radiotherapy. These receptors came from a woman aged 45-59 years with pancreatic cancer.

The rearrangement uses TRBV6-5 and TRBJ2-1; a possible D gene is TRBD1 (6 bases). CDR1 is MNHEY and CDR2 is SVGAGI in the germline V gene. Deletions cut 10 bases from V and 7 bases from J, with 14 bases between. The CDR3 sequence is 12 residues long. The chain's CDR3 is CAIRDTLNEQFF. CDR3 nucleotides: TGTGCCATCCGGGACACTCTAAATGAGCAGTTCTTC.

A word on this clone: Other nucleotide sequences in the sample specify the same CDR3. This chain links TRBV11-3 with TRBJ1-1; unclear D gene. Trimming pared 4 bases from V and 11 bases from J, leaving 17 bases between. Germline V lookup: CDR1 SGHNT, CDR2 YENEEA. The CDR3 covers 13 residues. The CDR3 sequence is CASSSPRTPVAFF. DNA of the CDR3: TGTGCCAGCAGCTCTCCTAGGACGCCCGTTGCTTTCTTT.

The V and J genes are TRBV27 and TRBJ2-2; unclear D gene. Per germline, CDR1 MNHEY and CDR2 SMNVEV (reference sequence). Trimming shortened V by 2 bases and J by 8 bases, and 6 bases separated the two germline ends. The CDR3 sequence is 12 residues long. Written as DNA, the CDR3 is TGTGCCAGCAGTTTAGGGCGGGGGGAGCTGTTTTTT. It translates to CASSLGRGELFF.

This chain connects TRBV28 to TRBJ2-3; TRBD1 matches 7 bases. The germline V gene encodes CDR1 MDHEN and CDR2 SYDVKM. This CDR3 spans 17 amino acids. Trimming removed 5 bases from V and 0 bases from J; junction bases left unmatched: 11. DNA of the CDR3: TGTGCCAGCAGTCCACAGGGGCCCGGGCGTAGCACAGATACGCAGTATTTT. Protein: CASSPQGPGRSTDTQYF.

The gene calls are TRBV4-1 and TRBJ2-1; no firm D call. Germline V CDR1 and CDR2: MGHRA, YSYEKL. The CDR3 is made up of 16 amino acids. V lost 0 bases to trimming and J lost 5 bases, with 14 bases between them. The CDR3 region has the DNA TGCGCCAGCAGCCAAGAATACCTCCTCCCGAACAATGAGCAGTTCTTC. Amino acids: CASSQEYLLPNNEQFF.

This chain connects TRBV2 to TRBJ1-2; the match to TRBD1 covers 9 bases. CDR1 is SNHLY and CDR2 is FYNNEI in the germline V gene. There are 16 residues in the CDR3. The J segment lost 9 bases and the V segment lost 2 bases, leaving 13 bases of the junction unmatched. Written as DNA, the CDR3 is TGTGCCAGCAGTGAAAGGTCGAGGACAGGGGTCGTCAGCTACACCTTC. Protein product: CASSERSRTGVVSYTF.

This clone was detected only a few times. The CDR3 here is CASSLLAGGGYGYTF. CDR3 DNA: TGTGCCAGCAGTTTATTGGCAGGGGGCGGGTATGGCTACACCTTC. This chain uses TRBV27 with TRBJ1-2, with 8 bases aligning to TRBD1. The V segment lost 1 base and the J segment 5 bases; nucleotides outside the gene matches: 6. This CDR3 comprises 15 residues. Per the germline V gene, CDR1 is MNHEY and CDR2 is SMNVEV (reference sequence).

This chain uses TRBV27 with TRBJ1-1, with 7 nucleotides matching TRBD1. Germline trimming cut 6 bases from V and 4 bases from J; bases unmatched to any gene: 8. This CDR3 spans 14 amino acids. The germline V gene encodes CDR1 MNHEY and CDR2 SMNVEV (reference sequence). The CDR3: CASSPMDRPTEAFF. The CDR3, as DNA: TGTGCCAGCAGCCCAATGGACAGGCCCACTGAAGCTTTCTTT.

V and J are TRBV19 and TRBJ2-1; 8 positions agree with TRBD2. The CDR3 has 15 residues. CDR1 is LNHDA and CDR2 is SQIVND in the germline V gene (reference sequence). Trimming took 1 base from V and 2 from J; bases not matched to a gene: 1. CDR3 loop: CASSIAGGTYNEQFF. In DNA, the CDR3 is TGTGCCAGTAGTATAGCGGGGGGGACCTACAATGAGCAGTTCTTC.

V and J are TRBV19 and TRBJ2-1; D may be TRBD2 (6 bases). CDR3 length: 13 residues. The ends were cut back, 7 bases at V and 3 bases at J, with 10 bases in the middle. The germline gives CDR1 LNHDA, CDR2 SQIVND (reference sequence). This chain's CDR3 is CASTTGVYNEQFF. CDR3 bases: TGTGCCAGTACCACGGGGGTCTACAATGAGCAGTTCTTC.

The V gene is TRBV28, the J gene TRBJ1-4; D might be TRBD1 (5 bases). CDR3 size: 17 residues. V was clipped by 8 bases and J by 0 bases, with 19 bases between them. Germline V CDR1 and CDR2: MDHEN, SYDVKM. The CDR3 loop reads CASSPRQGTSTNEKLFF. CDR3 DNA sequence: TGTGCCAGCTCCCCGAGGCAGGGTACCTCAACTAATGAAAAACTGTTTTTT.

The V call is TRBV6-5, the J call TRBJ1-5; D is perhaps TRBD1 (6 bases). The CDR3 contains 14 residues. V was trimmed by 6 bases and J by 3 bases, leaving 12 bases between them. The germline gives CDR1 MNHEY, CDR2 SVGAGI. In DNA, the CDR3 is TGTGCCAGCAGCCCCCACAGGGACAATCAGCCCCAGCATTTT. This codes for CASSPHRDNQPQHF.

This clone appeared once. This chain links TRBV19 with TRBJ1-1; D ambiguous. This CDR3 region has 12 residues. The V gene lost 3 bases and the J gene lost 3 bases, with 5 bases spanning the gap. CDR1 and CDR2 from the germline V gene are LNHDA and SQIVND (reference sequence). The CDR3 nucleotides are TGTGCCAGTAGTATGGACTACACTGAAGCTTTCTTT. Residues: CASSMDYTEAFF.

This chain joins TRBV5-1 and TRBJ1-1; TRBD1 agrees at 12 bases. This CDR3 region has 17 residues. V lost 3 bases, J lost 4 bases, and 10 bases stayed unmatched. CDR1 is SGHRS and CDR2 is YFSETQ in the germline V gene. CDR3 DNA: TGCGCCAGCAGCTCCCGGGACAGGGGGCGTTCAAGCACTGAAGCTTTCTTT. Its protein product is CASSSRDRGRSSTEAFF.

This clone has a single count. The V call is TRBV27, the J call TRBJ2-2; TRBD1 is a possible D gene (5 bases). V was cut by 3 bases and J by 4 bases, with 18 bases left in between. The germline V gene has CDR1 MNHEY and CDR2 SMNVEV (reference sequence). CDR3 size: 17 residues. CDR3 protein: CASSFSAGPTGTGELFF. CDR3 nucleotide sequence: TGTGCCAGCAGTTTCTCTGCAGGGCCAACGGGCACCGGGGAGCTGTTTTTT.

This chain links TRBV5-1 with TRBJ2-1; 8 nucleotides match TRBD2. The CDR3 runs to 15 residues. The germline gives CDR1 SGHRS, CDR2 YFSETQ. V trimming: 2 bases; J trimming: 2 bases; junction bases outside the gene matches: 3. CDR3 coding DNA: TGCGCCAGCAGCTTAGCGGGAGAGACCTACAATGAGCAGTTCTTC. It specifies CASSLAGETYNEQFF. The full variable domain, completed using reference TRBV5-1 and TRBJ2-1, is KAGVTQTPRYLIKTRGQQVTLSCSPISGHRSVSWYQQTPGQGLQFLFEYFSETQRNKGNFPGRFSGRQFSNSRSEMNVSTLELGDSALYLCASSLAGETYNEQFFGPGTRLTVL.

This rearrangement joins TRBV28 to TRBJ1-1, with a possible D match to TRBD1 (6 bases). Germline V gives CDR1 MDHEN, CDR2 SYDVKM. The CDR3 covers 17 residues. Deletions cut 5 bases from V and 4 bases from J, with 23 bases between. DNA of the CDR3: TGTGCCAGCAGTACTCCCCCCTCAGGGGTAGAGGGCACTGAAGCTTTCTTT. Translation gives CASSTPPSGVEGTEAFF.

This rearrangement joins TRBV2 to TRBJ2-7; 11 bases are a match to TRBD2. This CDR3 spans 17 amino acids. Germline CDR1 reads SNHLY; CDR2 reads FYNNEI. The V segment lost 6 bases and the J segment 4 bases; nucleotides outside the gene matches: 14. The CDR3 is CASSLRVSGRAGYEQYF. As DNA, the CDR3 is TGTGCCAGCAGCCTACGGGTTAGCGGGAGGGCTGGGTACGAGCAGTACTTC.

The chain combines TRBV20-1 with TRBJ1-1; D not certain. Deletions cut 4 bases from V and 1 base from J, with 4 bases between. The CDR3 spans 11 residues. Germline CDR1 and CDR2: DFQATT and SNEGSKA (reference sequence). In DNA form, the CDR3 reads TGCAGTGCTACCAAGAACACTGAAGCTTTCTTT. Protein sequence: CSATKNTEAFF.

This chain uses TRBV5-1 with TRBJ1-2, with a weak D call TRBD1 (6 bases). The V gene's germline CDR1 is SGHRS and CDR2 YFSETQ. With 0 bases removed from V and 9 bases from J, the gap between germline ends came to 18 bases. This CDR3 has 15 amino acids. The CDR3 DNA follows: TGCGCCAGCAGCTTGGGCTACAGGGAGGTAGTCAGCTACACCTTC. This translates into CASSLGYREVVSYTF.

The CDR3 is CASSLEAGRGYGYTF. DNA of the CDR3: TGTGCCAGCAGCTTAGAGGCAGGTCGGGGGTATGGCTACACCTTC. The V and J genes are TRBV7-8 and TRBJ1-2; D possibly corresponds to TRBD1 (5 bases). This CDR3 is 15 amino acids long. In germline, CDR1 is SGHVS, CDR2 FQNEAQ. The V gene lost 1 base and the J gene lost 5 bases, with 14 bases spanning the gap. Together with reference TRBV7-8 and TRBJ1-2, the CDR3 gives the full variable domain: GAGVSQSPRYKVAKRGQDVALRCDPISGHVSLFWYQQALGQGPEFLTYFQNEAQLDKSGLPSDRFFAERPEGSVSTLKIQRTQQEDSAVYLCASSLEAGRGYGYTFGSGTRLTVV.

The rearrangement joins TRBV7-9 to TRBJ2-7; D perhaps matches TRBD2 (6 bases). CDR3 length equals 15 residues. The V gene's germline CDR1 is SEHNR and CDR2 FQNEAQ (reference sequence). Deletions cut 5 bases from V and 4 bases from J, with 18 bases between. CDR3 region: CASSTDRLVSYEQYF. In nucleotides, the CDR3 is TGTGCCAGCAGCACGGACCGACTAGTGTCTTACGAGCAGTACTTC.

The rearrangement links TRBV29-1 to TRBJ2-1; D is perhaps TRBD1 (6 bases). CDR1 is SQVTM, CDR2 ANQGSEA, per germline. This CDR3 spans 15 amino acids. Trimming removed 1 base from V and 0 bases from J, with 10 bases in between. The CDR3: CSVEVGQSSYNEQFF. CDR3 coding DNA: TGCAGCGTTGAAGTAGGACAGAGCTCCTACAATGAGCAGTTCTTC.

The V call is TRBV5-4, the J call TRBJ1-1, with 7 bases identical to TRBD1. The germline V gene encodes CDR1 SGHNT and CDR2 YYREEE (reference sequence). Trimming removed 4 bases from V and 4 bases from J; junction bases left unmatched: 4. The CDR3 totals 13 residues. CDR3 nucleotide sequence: TGTGCCAGCAGCATACAGGGGCTCACTGAAGCTTTCTTT. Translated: CASSIQGLTEAFF.

The CDR3 region has the DNA TGCGCCAGCAGCCCGGGACAGGGAGACTACGAGCAGTACTTC. Translation: CASSPGQGDYEQYF. The chain joins TRBV4-3 to TRBJ2-7, with 9 bases aligning to TRBD1. Germline lookup yields CDR1 LGHNA and CDR2 YSLEER. The ends lost 4 bases at V and 3 bases at J; junction bases unmatched: 4. CDR3 length: 14 residues.

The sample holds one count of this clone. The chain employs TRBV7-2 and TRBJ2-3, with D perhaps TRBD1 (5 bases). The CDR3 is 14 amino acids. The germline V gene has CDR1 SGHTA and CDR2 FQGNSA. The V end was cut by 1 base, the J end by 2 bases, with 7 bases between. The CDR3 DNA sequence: TGTGCCAGCAGCTTAGGTGGGGCCACAGATACGCAGTATTTT. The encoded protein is CASSLGGATDTQYF.

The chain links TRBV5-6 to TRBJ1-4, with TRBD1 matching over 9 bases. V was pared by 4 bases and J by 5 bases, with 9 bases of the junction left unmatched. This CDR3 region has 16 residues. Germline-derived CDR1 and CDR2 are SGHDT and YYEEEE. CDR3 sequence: CASSPGTGTANEKLFF. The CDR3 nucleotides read TGTGCCAGCAGCCCAGGGACAGGGACCGCGAATGAAAAACTGTTTTTT.

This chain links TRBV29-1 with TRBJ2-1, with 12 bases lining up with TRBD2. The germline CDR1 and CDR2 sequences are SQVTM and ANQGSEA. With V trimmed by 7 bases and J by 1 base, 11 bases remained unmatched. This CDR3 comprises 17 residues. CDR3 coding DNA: TGCAGCGCCCAAGGGACTAGCGGGCGAAGATCCTACAATGAGCAGTTCTTC. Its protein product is CSAQGTSGRRSYNEQFF.